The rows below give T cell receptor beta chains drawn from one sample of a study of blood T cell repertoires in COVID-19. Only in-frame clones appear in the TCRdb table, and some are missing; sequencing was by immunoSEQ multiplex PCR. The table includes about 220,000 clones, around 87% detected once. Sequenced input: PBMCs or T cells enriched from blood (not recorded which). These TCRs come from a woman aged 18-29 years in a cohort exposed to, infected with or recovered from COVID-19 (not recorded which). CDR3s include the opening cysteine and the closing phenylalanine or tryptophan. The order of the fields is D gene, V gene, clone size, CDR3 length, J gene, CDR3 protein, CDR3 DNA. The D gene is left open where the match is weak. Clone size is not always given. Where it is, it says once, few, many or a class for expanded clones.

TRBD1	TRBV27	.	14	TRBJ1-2	CASSSLTGGYGYTF	TGTGCCAGCAGTTCCCTGACAGGGGGCTATGGCTACACCTTC
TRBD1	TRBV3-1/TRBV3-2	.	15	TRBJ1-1	CASSQLDRASTEAFF	TGTGCCAGCAGCCAACTCGACAGGGCGAGCACTGAAGCTTTCTTT
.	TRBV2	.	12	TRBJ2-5	CASVLAGETQYF	TGTGCCAGCGTACTAGCTGGAGAGACCCAGTACTTC
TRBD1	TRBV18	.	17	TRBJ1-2	CASSPGTGFEFLDGYTF	TGTGCCAGCTCCCCCGGGACAGGGTTTGAGTTTCTAGATGGCTACACCTTC
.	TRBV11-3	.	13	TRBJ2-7	CASSPLEGYEQYF	TGTGCCAGCAGCCCGCTGGAGGGCTACGAGCAGTACTTC
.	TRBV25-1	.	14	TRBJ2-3	CASSEAQSINTQYF	TGTGCCAGCAGTGAAGCGCAATCCATTAATACGCAGTATTTT
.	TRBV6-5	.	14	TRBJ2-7	CASSSGQTDYEQYF	TGTGCCAGCAGCTCTGGACAGACCGATTACGAGCAGTACTTC
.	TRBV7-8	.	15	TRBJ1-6	CASSLPRAIGSPLHF	TGTGCCAGCAGCTTACCGAGGGCCATAGGATCACCCCTCCACTTT
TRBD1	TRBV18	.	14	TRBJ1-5	CASSEGQGDQPQHF	TGTGCCAGCTCCGAGGGACAGGGTGACCAGCCCCAGCATTTT
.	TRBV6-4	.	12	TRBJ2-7	CASFSTYYEQYF	TGTGCCAGCTTCTCGACTTACTACGAGCAGTACTTC
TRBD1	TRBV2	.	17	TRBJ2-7	CASSEGHPGQGSYEQYF	TGTGCCAGCAGTGAAGGCCACCCGGGACAGGGCTCCTACGAGCAGTACTTC
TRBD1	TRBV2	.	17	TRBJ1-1	CASNYPGTGIMNTEAFF	TGTGCCAGCAATTACCCCGGGACAGGAATCATGAACACTGAAGCTTTCTTT
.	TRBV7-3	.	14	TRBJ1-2	CASSLGVGSYGYTF	TGTGCCAGCAGCTTAGGCGTGGGCAGCTATGGCTACACCTTC
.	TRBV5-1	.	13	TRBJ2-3	CASSYETLSARYF	TGCGCCAGCAGCTACGAGACTCTCTCGGCCCGCTATTTT
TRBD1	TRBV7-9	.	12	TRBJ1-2	CASSPGQGGYTF	TGTGCCAGCAGCCCCGGACAGGGAGGCTACACCTTC
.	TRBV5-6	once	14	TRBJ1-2	CASSFGYRSDGYTF	TGTGCCAGCAGCTTCGGGTATAGGTCGGATGGCTACACCTTC
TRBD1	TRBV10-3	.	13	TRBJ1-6	CAISEGDRGPLHF	TGTGCCATCAGTGAGGGCGACAGGGGGCCCCTCCACTTT
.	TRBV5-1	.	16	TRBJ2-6	CASTPLELSGANVLTF	TGCGCCAGCACCCCTCTGGAGCTCTCTGGGGCCAACGTCCTGACTTTC
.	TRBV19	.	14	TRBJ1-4	CASSREPANEKLFF	TGTGCCAGTAGTAGAGAACCGGCTAATGAAAAACTGTTTTTT
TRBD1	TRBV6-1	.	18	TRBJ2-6	CASSAPGQSSSGANVLTF	TGTGCCAGCAGTGCTCCGGGACAGAGTAGCTCTGGGGCCAACGTCCTGACTTTC
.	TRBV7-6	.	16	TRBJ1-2	CASSLGTVTFTPGYTF	TGTGCCAGCAGCTTAGGTACAGTAACCTTCACGCCTGGCTACACCTTC
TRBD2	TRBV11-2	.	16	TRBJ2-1	CASSGGTSGRANEQFF	TGTGCCAGCAGCGGGGGGACTAGCGGGAGGGCCAATGAGCAGTTCTTC
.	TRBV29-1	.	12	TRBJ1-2	CSVGTENYGYTF	TGCAGCGTTGGAACGGAGAACTATGGCTACACCTTC
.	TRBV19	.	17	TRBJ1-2	CASSIGGEGTKNYGYTF	TGTGCCAGTAGTATAGGGGGGGAGGGGACAAAGAACTATGGCTACACCTTC
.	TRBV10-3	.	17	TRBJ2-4	CAISESPAHPAENIQYF	TGTGCCATCAGTGAGTCCCCGGCCCACCCGGCGGAAAACATTCAGTACTTC
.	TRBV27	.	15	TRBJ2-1	CASTRYSGGYNEQFF	TGTGCCAGCACCCGATATTCCGGGGGCTACAATGAGCAGTTCTTC
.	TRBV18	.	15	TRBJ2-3	CASSPLGIATDTQYF	TGTGCCAGCTCACCACTCGGGATAGCCACAGATACGCAGTATTTT
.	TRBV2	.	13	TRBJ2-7	CASASQGFNEQYF	TGTGCCAGCGCATCTCAGGGGTTCAACGAGCAGTACTTC
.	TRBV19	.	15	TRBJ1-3	CASSIIRSGGNTIYF	TGTGCCAGTAGTATTATCCGAAGCGGGGGAAACACCATATATTTT
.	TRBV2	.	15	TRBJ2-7	CASSEGSRGTYEQYF	TGTGCCAGCAGTGAAGGTAGCAGGGGTACCTACGAGCAGTACTTC
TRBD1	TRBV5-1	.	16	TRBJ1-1	CASSLAGQVMNTEAFF	TGCGCCAGCAGCTTGGCGGGACAGGTGATGAACACTGAAGCTTTCTTT
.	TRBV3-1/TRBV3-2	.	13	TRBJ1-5	CASSPGLVLPQHF	TGTGCCAGCAGCCCCGGACTCGTTCTTCCCCAGCATTTT
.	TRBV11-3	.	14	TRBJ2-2	CASSLDTLPGELFF	TGTGCCAGCAGCCTCGACACCCTCCCCGGGGAGCTGTTTTTT
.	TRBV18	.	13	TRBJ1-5	CASSQVINQPQHF	TGTGCCAGCTCCCAGGTAATAAATCAGCCCCAGCATTTT
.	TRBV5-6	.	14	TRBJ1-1	CASSLEGGNTEAFF	TGTGCCAGCAGCCTGGAAGGGGGGAACACTGAAGCTTTCTTT
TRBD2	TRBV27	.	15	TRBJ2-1	CASSPGTRGGNEQFF	TGTGCCAGCAGTCCCGGGACTAGAGGTGGGAATGAGCAGTTCTTC
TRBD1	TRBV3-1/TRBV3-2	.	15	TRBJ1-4	CASSQEGQGDEKLFF	TGTGCCAGCAGCCAAGAGGGACAGGGGGATGAAAAACTGTTTTTT
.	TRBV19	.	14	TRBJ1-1	CASSTRTGFTEAFF	TGTGCCAGCAGTACGCGAACAGGGTTCACTGAAGCTTTCTTT
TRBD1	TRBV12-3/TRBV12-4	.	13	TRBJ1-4	CASSPGTVEKLFF	TGTGCCAGCAGTCCAGGGACAGTTGAAAAACTGTTTTTT
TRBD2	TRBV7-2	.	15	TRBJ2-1	CASSRTGTSSNEQFF	TGTGCCAGCAGCCGTACCGGGACTAGCAGCAATGAGCAGTTCTTC
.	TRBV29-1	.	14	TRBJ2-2	CSVKNRDNTGELFF	TGCAGCGTTAAAAACCGGGATAACACCGGGGAGCTGTTTTTT
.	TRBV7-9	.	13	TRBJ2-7	CASRQKQGHEQYF	TGTGCCAGCAGGCAGAAACAGGGCCACGAGCAGTACTTC
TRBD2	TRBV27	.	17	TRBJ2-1	CASSLRGLARPPNEQFF	TGTGCCAGCAGTTTGAGGGGACTAGCGAGGCCCCCCAATGAGCAGTTCTTC
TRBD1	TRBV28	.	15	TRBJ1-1	CASSPPPGQGREAFF	TGTGCCAGCAGTCCCCCCCCGGGACAGGGAAGAGAAGCTTTCTTT
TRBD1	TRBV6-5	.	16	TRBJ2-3	CASSYSMRQGPDTQYF	TGTGCCAGCAGTTACTCTATGAGACAGGGTCCAGATACGCAGTATTTT
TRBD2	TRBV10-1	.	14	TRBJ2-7	CASSPSGSSYEQYF	TGCGCCAGCAGTCCCAGCGGGAGCTCCTACGAGCAGTACTTC
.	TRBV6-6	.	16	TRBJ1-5	CASTSSGGGSNQPQHF	TGTGCCAGCACCTCGTCGGGGGGCGGGAGCAATCAGCCCCAGCATTTT
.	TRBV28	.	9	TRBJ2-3	CASSSTQYF	TGTGCCAGCTCGAGTACGCAGTATTTT
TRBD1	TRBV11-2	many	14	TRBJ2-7	CASSLLFRGREQYF	TGTGCCAGCAGCTTATTGTTCAGGGGGCGAGAGCAGTACTTC
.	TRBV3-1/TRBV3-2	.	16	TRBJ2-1	CASSRETSPLYNEQFF	TGTGCCAGCAGCCGGGAGACTAGTCCACTCTACAATGAGCAGTTCTTC
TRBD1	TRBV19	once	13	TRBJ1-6	CASRGQGDSPLHF	TGTGCCAGTAGAGGACAGGGAGATTCACCCCTCCACTTT
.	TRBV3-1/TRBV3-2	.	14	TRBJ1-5	CASSQGQIGQPQHF	TGTGCCAGCAGCCAAGGCCAAATCGGTCAGCCCCAGCATTTT
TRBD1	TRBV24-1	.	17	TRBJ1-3	CATSDPRGPSSGNTIYF	TGTGCCACCAGTGATCCTAGGGGGCCCAGCTCTGGAAACACCATATATTTT